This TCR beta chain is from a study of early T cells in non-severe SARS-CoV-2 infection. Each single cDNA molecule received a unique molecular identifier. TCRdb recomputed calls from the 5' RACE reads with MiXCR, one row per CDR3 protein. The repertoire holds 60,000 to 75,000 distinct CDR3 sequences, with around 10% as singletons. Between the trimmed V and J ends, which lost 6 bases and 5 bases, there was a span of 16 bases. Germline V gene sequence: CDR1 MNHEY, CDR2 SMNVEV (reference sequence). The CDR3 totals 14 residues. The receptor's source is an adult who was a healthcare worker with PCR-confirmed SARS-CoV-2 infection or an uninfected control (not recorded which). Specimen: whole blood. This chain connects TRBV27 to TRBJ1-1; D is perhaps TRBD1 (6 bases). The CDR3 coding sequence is TGTGCCAGCAGCCACGACCTGGGGGCGACTGAAGCTTTCTTT. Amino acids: CASSHDLGATEAFF.